This T cell receptor beta chain appears in the sequencing data of a study of naive and memory T cell subsets. Points from the study as a whole: A few larger clonotypes appeared in naive repertoires, especially CD8, possibly memory cells re-expressing CD45RA.

Both TRBC1 and TRBC2 were covered by a beta constant-region primer of two equimolar oligonucleotides. The ligated cDNA underwent four PCR rounds using SP2 and nested alpha and beta constant-region primers. A 12-nucleotide UMI and the SP2 primer were added to the cDNA 3' end by oligonucleotide ligation. Via MiXCR, TCRdb re-called the UMI-ligation and nested PCR reads, giving one row per CDR3 protein. The sample carries around 160,000 distinct CDR3 sequences, about 23% recorded once. About this clonotype itself: Its specificity is not known.

Sequencing used naive CD4+ T cells from blood. The receptor comes from a human donor in good health.

DNA for the CDR3: TGTGCCAGCAGACCAGGGCGAGGATCAGATACGCAGTATTTT. This sequence encodes CASRPGRGSDTQYF. This rearrangement joins TRBV25-1 to TRBJ2-3, with a weak D call TRBD1 (5 bases). Germline CDR1 and CDR2: MGHDK and SYGVNS. This CDR3 is built from 14 residues. Trimming removed 6 bases at V and 4 bases at J, with 14 bases between.